This T cell receptor (beta chain) was captured in a study of T-cell reconstitution after alpha-beta-depleted transplantation in children. The CDR3 length is 15 residues. The ends were cut back, 2 bases at V and 7 bases at J, with 17 bases in the middle. Study results and caveats: Roughly two months post-transplant, alpha-beta T cells reportedly originated from several hundred graft clones that had expanded. Hyperexpanded clones declined; after one year, newly produced T cells mostly supplied diversity.

Library preparation (for TCRbeta) was performed with unique molecular identifiers. One entry per CDR3 protein results from TCRdb running MiXCR on the PCR reads. This table holds about 600,000 distinct CDR3 sequences, over 10% found once. This clonotype was counted a few times. Its antigen is still unknown. This TCR was sampled from a male patient between 10 and 17 years old who had a stem cell transplant for acute myeloid leukemia, so the T cells may come from the graft donor. Material: PBMCs, mostly from graft donor cells, obtained 360 days after TCRalphabeta/CD19-depleted stem cell transplant. The chain carries TRBV12-3 or TRBV12-4 and TRBJ2-5, with D tentatively TRBD1 or TRBD2 (5 bases each). The CDR3 DNA follows: TGTGCCAGCAGTTTAACGGGACCTGATGTTGCGACCCAGTACTTC. Translated, it gives CASSLTGPDVATQYF.